A single sample gave rise to the 22 T cell receptor beta chains below, sequenced in a study of cytomegalovirus exposure and HLA in healthy donors. Both 60 Vbeta primers and 13 Jbeta primers went into the PCR. TCRdb keeps only in-frame clones here, not all; method: immunoSEQ multiplex PCR. The table records about 190,000 clones, over 70% of them present only once. Sequencing used PBMCs. These receptors were obtained from a woman aged 25 to 39 in good health and CMV-seropositive.

The CDR3 DNA reads TGTGCCAGCAGCCGCCGGACTAGCGGGATCAATGAGCAGTTCTTC. Translated, it gives CASSRRTSGINEQFF. The V gene is TRBV7-2, the J gene TRBJ2-1; TRBD2 matches 12 bases. J lost 6 bases, V lost 5 bases, and 5 bases had no gene match. Germline lookup yields CDR1 SGHTA and CDR2 FQGNSA. This CDR3 is built from 15 residues.

CDR3: CASSSYRDRYEQYF. Written as DNA, the CDR3 is TGTGCCAGCAGTTCCTACAGGGACCGATACGAGCAGTACTTC. The rearrangement joins TRBV27 to TRBJ2-7, with D maybe TRBD1 (6 bases). Between the trimmed V and J ends, which lost 4 bases and 4 bases, there was a span of 14 bases. Germline CDR1 reads MNHEY; CDR2 reads SMNVEV (reference sequence). The CDR3 is 14 amino acids.

The chain joins TRBV18 to TRBJ2-1, with 8 bases that match TRBD1. CDR3 length: 13 residues. Germline values: CDR1 KGHSH, CDR2 LQKENI. V gave up 3 bases and J gave up 8 bases; unmatched junction bases: 3. Here the CDR3 reads CASSPQGAHEQFF. As DNA, the CDR3 is TGTGCCAGCTCACCTCAGGGGGCGCATGAGCAGTTCTTC.

This chain connects TRBV19 to TRBJ1-1; D not certain. Trimming pared 4 bases from V and 7 bases from J, leaving 7 bases between. The CDR3 runs 11 residues. Germline V CDR1 and CDR2: LNHDA, SQIVND (reference sequence). CDR3 sequence (DNA): TGTGCCAGTAGTACCGTCAGTGAAGCTTTCTTT. Protein product: CASSTVSEAFF.

The chain links TRBV19 to TRBJ2-1; TRBD2 aligns across 13 bases. The trim removed 3 bases at V and 5 bases at J, leaving 1 base unmatched. Germline assignment: CDR1 LNHDA and CDR2 SQIVND (reference sequence). The CDR3 consists of 15 residues. For the CDR3, the DNA is TGTGCCAGTAGTATCGGACTAGCGGGAGACAATGAGCAGTTCTTC. Translating it yields CASSIGLAGDNEQFF.

This clone is a singleton in its sample. This chain connects TRBV23-1 to TRBJ2-6; D unresolved. TRBV23-1 is an open reading frame, and its role is uncertain. V was shortened by 6 bases and J by 0 bases, with 12 bases between the two germline ends. The length of the CDR3 is 16 residues. The CDR3 reads CASSCRLVSGANVLTF. For the CDR3, the DNA is TGCGCCAGCAGCTGCAGACTGGTCTCTGGGGCCAACGTCCTGACTTTC.

This rearrangement joins TRBV29-1 to TRBJ1-2; tentative D call: TRBD1 (5 bases). The CDR3 sequence is 13 residues long. CDR1 is SQVTM and CDR2 is ANQGSEA in the germline V gene. V dropped 8 bases and J dropped 5 bases, with 18 bases sitting between them. The CDR3 loop is CSTHGGIRYGYTF. The CDR3 coding sequence is TGCAGCACCCACGGGGGAATCCGATATGGCTACACCTTC.

This clone has a single count. The chain joins TRBV27 to TRBJ2-7, with unresolved D. Trimming pared 3 bases from V and 2 bases from J, leaving 11 bases between. The CDR3 is 14 residues long. CDR1 and CDR2 (germline): MNHEY, SMNVEV (reference sequence). Here the CDR3 reads CASSLRYQPYEQYF. CDR3 coding DNA: TGTGCCAGCAGTTTGAGGTATCAACCCTACGAGCAGTACTTC.

In regard to this clone: Its ends do not fully match the called genes, so a read error is possible. The same CDR3 also results from other DNA sequences found in this sample. The chain carries TRBV7-9 and TRBJ1-5; D possibly corresponds to TRBD1 (6 bases). The CDR3 contains 18 residues. Germline V CDR1 and CDR2: SEHNR, FQNEAQ (reference sequence). The CDR3 DNA reads TGTGCCAGCAGAAGAAACAGGGCATGGCGCTTTAGCAATCAGCCCCAACATTTT. It is translated as CASRRNRAWRFSNQPQHF.

The chain joins TRBV7-9 to TRBJ2-7; the match to TRBD2 covers 7 bases. The trim removed 5 bases at V and 6 bases at J, leaving 4 bases unmatched. Germline assignment: CDR1 SEHNR and CDR2 FQNEAQ (reference sequence). This CDR3 has 12 amino acids. CDR3: CASSGGVREQYF. Written as DNA, the CDR3 is TGTGCCAGCAGCGGGGGGGTGCGCGAGCAGTACTTC.

The J gene is TRBJ2-7, the V gene TRBV2; 8 positions agree with TRBD1. CDR3 length: 17 residues. In germline, CDR1 is SNHLY, CDR2 FYNNEI. Unmatched junction bases numbered 16, after V lost 5 bases and J lost 4 bases. The CDR3 bases are TGTGCCAGCAGTACAGGGGGGATATCTCCCATACGGTACGAGCAGTACTTC. Protein: CASSTGGISPIRYEQYF.

This clone was observed a few times. The chain carries TRBV7-9 and TRBJ1-4, with D perhaps matching TRBD1 (6 bases). V lost 5 bases and J 7 bases, leaving 14 bases between the germline ends. CDR1 and CDR2 from the germline V gene are SEHNR and FQNEAQ (reference sequence). CDR3 size: 14 residues. The CDR3 DNA reads TGTGCCAGCAGCCTCACAGGGTCCGGTGAAAAACTGTTTTTT. This sequence encodes CASSLTGSGEKLFF.

The chain recombines TRBV27 with TRBJ2-1, with TRBD1 matching over 10 bases. The CDR3 consists of 14 residues. The trim removed 6 bases at V and 6 bases at J, leaving 5 bases unmatched. From germline, CDR1 is MNHEY and CDR2 SMNVEV (reference sequence). The CDR3, as DNA: TGTGCCAGCAGAGGGACAGGGGAGACCAATGAGCAGTTCTTC. Residues: CASRGTGETNEQFF.

The chain links TRBV19 to TRBJ2-5; 9 nucleotides line up with TRBD1. CDR1 LNHDA and CDR2 SQIVND come from the germline V gene (reference sequence). This CDR3 is built from 17 residues. V dropped 6 bases and J dropped 5; count of bases not matched to a gene: 16. The CDR3 coding sequence is TGTGCCAGTAGCGGGTGGATGCAGGACAGGGGAGACGAGACCCAGTACTTC. This translates into CASSGWMQDRGDETQYF.

The chain combines TRBV19 with TRBJ2-1; 12 bases agree with TRBD2. After removal of 4 bases from V and 8 bases from J, the junction contained 6 bases not matched to a gene. From germline, CDR1 is LNHDA and CDR2 SQIVND (reference sequence). The CDR3 has 15 amino acids. The CDR3 protein is CASSKTSGSRYEQFF. CDR3 DNA sequence: TGTGCCAGTAGTAAGACTAGCGGGAGTCGCTATGAGCAGTTCTTC.

The chain uses TRBV6-6 and TRBJ2-7, with 7 positions matching TRBD1. J gave up 4 bases and V 4 bases, and 7 bases lay outside the gene matches. This CDR3 is built from 14 residues. Germline CDR1 is MNHNY and CDR2 is SVGAGI (reference sequence). The CDR3 spells CASSSLQGSYEQYF. The CDR3 DNA follows: TGTGCCAGCAGTTCACTACAGGGGTCGTACGAGCAGTACTTC.

This clone was seen a few times. This chain uses TRBV19 with TRBJ2-7; 8 nucleotides line up with TRBD2. The CDR3 is 14 residues long. V dropped 3 bases and J dropped 3; count of bases not matched to a gene: 4. The germline V gene encodes CDR1 LNHDA and CDR2 SQIVND (reference sequence). CDR3 amino acids: CASSIGLAGYEQYF. The CDR3 coding sequence is TGTGCCAGTAGTATTGGTCTAGCGGGCTACGAGCAGTACTTC.

There are a few counts of this clone. The chain carries TRBV6-1 and TRBJ2-7; 10 nucleotides match TRBD1. This CDR3 spans 15 amino acids. The junction had 4 bases not matched to a gene; V was cut back by 3 bases and J by 2 bases. Germline assignment: CDR1 MNHNS and CDR2 SASEGT. The CDR3 is CASSDETGGPYEQYF. The CDR3 bases are TGTGCCAGCAGTGATGAGACAGGGGGCCCCTACGAGCAGTACTTC.

V is TRBV4-1 and J is TRBJ2-5, with a weak D call TRBD2 (5 bases). The J call may be faulty, since TRBJ2-7 better matches the DNA end. Germline values: CDR1 MGHRA, CDR2 YSYEKL. The CDR3 is 12 amino acids. The CDR3, as DNA: TGCGCCAGCAGCCAAGCCGGGAACGAGCAGTACTTC. It encodes CASSQAGNEQYF.

This clone was observed a single time. The V call is TRBV7-9, the J call TRBJ2-1, with 12 bases lining up with TRBD1. Unmatched junction bases numbered 2, after V lost 3 bases and J lost 8 bases. There are 14 residues in the CDR3. Germline V lookup: CDR1 SEHNR, CDR2 FQNEAQ (reference sequence). The DNA of the CDR3 is TGTGCCAGCAGCTTGGGACAGGGGGCAGATGAGCAGTTCTTC. Translating gives CASSLGQGADEQFF.

With respect to this clone: Other DNA sequences of this sample code for an identical CDR3. The chain has TRBV5-1 and TRBJ1-2, with TRBD1 identical over 8 bases. The junction had 6 bases not matched to a gene; V was cut back by 4 bases and J by 4 bases. Per germline, CDR1 SGHRS and CDR2 YFSETQ. There are 14 residues in the CDR3. This CDR3 reads CASSLGQGSYGYTF. The CDR3 DNA sequence: TGCGCCAGCAGCCTCGGACAGGGATCCTATGGCTACACCTTC.

Comment on this clone: Other nucleotide sequences in the sample specify the same CDR3. The V call is TRBV5-1, the J call TRBJ2-2, with a tentative D call TRBD1 (6 bases). The germline V gene encodes CDR1 SGHRS and CDR2 YFSETQ. V lost 0 bases, J lost 5 bases, and 8 bases lay in between. The CDR3 length is 14 residues. The CDR3 DNA sequence: TGCGCCAGCAGCTTGGGCAGGGGAACCGGGGAGCTGTTTTTT. Encoded protein: CASSLGRGTGELFF.